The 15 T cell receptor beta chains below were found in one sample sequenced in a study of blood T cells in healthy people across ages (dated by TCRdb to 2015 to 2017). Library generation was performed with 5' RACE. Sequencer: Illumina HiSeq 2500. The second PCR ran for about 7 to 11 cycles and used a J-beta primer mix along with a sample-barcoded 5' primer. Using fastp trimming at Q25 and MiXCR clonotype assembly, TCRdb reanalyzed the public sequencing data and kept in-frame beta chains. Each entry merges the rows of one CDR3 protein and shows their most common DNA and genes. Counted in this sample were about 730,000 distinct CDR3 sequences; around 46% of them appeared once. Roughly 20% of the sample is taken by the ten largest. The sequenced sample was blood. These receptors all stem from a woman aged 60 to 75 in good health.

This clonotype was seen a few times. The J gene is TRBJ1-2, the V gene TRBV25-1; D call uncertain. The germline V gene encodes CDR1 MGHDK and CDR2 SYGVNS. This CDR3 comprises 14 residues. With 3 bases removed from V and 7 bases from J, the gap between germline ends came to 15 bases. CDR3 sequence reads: CASSDPTGWVGYTF. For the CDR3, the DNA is TGTGCCAGCAGTGATCCAACCGGGTGGGTTGGCTACACCTTC.

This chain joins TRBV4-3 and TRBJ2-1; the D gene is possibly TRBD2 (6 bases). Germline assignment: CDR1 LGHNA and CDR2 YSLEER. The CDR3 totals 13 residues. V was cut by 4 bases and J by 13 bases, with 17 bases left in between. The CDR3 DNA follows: TGCGCCAGCAGCCGGGACTTCCAAGAGACCCAGTTCTTC. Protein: CASSRDFQETQFF.

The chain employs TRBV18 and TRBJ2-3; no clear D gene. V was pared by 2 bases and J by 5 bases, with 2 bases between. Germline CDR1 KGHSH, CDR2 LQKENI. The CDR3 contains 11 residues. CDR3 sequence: CASSPVDTQYF. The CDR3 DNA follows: TGTGCCAGCTCACCAGTAGATACGCAGTATTTT.

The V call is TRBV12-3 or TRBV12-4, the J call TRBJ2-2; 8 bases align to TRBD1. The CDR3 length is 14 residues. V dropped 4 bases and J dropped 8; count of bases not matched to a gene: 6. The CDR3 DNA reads TGTGCCAGCAGTTCAGGGGGCGCAGTGGGGGAGCTGTTTTTT. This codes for CASSSGGAVGELFF.

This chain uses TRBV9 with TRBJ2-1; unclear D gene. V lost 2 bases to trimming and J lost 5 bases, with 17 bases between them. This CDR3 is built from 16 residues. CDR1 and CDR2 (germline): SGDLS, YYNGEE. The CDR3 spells CASSVVIGMANNEQFF. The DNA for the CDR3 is TGTGCCAGCAGCGTGGTCATCGGAATGGCGAACAATGAGCAGTTCTTC. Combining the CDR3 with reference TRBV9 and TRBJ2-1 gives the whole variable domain DSGVTQTPKHLITATGQRVTLRCSPRSGDLSVYWYQQSLDQGLQFLIQYYNGEERAKGNILERFSAQQFPDLHSELNLSSLELGDSALYFCASSVVIGMANNEQFFGPGTRLTVL.

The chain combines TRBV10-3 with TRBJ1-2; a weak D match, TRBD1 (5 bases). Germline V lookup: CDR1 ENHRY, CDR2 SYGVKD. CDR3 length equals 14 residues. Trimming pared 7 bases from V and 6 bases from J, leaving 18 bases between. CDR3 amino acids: CAIMEGADGDGYTF. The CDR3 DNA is TGTGCCATCATGGAAGGGGCCGACGGGGATGGCTACACCTTC.

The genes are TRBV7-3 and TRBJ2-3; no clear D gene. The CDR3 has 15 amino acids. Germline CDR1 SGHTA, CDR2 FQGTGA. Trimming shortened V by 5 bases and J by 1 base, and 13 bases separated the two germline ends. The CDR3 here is CASSPLRLGTDTQYF. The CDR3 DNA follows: TGTGCCAGCAGCCCATTACGTTTGGGCACAGATACGCAGTATTTT.

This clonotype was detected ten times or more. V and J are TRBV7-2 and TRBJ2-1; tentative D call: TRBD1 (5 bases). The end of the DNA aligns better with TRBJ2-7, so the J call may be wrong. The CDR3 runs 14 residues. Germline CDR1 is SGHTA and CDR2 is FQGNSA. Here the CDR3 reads CASKLPGSYNEQYF. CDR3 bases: TGTGCCAGTAAACTCCCAGGGTCCTACAATGAGCAGTACTTC.

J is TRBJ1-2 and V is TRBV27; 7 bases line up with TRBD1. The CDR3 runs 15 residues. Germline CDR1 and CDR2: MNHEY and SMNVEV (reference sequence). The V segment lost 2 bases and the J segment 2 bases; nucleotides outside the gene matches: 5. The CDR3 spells CASSLRATGNYGYTF. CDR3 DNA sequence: TGTGCCAGCAGTTTAAGAGCGACAGGGAACTATGGCTACACCTTC.

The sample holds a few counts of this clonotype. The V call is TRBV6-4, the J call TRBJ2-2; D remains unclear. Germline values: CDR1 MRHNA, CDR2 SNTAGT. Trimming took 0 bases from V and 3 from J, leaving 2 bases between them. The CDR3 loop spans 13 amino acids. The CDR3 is CASSDSDTGELFF. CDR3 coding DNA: TGTGCCAGCAGTGACTCGGACACCGGGGAGCTGTTTTTT.

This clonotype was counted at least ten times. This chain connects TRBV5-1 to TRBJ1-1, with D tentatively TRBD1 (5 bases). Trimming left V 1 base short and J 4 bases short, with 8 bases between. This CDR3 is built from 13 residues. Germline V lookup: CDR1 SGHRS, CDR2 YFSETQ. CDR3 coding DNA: TGCGCCAGCAGCTTGCAGGGAAGCACTGAAGCTTTCTTT. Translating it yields CASSLQGSTEAFF. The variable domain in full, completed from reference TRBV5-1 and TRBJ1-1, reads KAGVTQTPRYLIKTRGQQVTLSCSPISGHRSVSWYQQTPGQGLQFLFEYFSETQRNKGNFPGRFSGRQFSNSRSEMNVSTLELGDSALYLCASSLQGSTEAFFGQGTRLTVV.

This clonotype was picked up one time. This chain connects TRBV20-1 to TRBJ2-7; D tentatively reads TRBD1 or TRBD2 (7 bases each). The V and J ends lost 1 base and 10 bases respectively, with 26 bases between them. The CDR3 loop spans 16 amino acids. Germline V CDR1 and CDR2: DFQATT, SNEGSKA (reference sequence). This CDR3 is CSARVQGGNLQETQYF. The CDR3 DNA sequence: TGCAGTGCTAGAGTTCAGGGGGGGAACCTTCAAGAGACTCAGTACTTC.

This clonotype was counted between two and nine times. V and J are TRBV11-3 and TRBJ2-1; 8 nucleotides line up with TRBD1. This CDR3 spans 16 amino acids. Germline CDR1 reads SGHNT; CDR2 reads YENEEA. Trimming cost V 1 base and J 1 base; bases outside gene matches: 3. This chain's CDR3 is CASSLGGTGSYNEQFF. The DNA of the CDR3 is TGTGCCAGCAGCTTAGGGGGGACAGGTTCCTACAATGAGCAGTTCTTC.

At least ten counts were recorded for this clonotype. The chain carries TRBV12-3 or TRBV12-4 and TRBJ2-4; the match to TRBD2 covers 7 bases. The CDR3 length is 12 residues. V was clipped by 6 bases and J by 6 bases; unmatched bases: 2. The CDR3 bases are TGTGCCAGCAGGGGGGAGGGAAACATTCAGTACTTC. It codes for CASRGEGNIQYF.

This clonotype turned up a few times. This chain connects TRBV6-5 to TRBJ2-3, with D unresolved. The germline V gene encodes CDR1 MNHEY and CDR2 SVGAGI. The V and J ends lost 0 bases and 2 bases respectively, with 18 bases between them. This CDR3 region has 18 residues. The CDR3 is CASSYSTFRAYYTDTQYF. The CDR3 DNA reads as TGTGCCAGCAGTTACTCGACTTTTCGAGCCTACTACACAGATACGCAGTATTTT.